The 26 T cell receptor beta chains reported below all come from one sample, sequenced in a study of identical twins. TCRdb reprocessed the 5' RACE reads via MiXCR and lists one record per CDR3 protein. Found here are some 460,000 distinct CDR3 sequences, over 12% of them singletons; the top ten hold 0.4% to 0.55%. The data also belong to a second study, concerning yellow fever vaccine responses in identical twins.

Sequencing was done on a sample of CD4+ T cells sorted from blood. These receptors originate from a woman between 18 and 30 years old in good health.

A note on this clonotype: A much larger clone is a single base away; this may be a read error. J is TRBJ2-7 and V is TRBV27; possibly TRBD1 or TRBD2 for D (5 bases each). This CDR3 has 15 amino acids. Germline values: CDR1 MNHEY, CDR2 SMNVEV (reference sequence). CDR3 loop: CASGALGRSSDEQYF. The CDR3 bases are TGTGCCAGCGGTGCCCTGGGACGGAGCTCCGACGAGCAGTACTTC.

This clonotype appeared a few times. The chain recombines TRBV11-2 with TRBJ1-1; no firm D call. This CDR3 spans 16 amino acids. The V end lost 4 bases, the J end lost 6 bases, and 21 bases lay between the germline ends. The germline CDR1 and CDR2 sequences are SGHAT and FQNNGV. In DNA, the CDR3 is TGTGCCAGCAGCTCCCTGAGCGGGGTGCTAAACGCTGAAGCTTTCTTT. It encodes CASSSLSGVLNAEAFF.

This clonotype has only a few counts. The CDR3 coding sequence is TGTGCCGCAGGGAAGGGACTATTAAACAATGAGCAGTTCTTC. Protein product: CAAGKGLLNNEQFF. The chain uses TRBV6-2 or TRBV6-3 and TRBJ2-1; 7 bases fit TRBD2. With V trimmed by 11 bases and J by 5 bases, 12 bases remained unmatched. CDR1 is MNHEY and CDR2 is SVGEGT in the germline V gene. The CDR3 runs 14 residues.

The gene calls are TRBV4-3 and TRBJ2-5, with TRBD2 identical over 12 bases. The ends lost 0 bases at V and 2 bases at J; junction bases unmatched: 7. The length of the CDR3 is 18 residues. Germline assignment: CDR1 LGHNA and CDR2 YSLEER. CDR3 sequence: CASSQEGGLAGWQETQYF. Written as DNA, the CDR3 is TGCGCCAGCAGCCAAGAGGGTGGACTAGCGGGATGGCAAGAGACCCAGTACTTC.

The chain recombines TRBV2 with TRBJ2-1; TRBD1 agrees at 12 bases. Germline assignment: CDR1 SNHLY and CDR2 FYNNEI. CDR3 size: 18 residues. CDR3 protein: CTISSGTGGLLSYNEQFF. The CDR3 DNA reads as TGTACCATCAGTTCCGGGACAGGGGGCCTCCTCTCCTACAATGAGCAGTTCTTC.

This clonotype was counted between two and nine times. The rearrangement uses TRBV20-1 and TRBJ2-5, with D unclear. V dropped 3 bases and J dropped 1 base, with 6 bases sitting between them. CDR3 size: 12 residues. Germline lookup yields CDR1 DFQATT and CDR2 SNEGSKA (reference sequence). The CDR3 DNA reads TGCAGTGCTAGGTTGACCCAAGAGACCCAGTACTTC. Protein product: CSARLTQETQYF.

This clonotype was counted many times. V gene TRBV7-9 combines with J gene TRBJ1-1, with no clear D. This CDR3 region has 13 residues. V was trimmed by 3 bases and J by 1 base, leaving 6 bases between them. The germline gives CDR1 SEHNR, CDR2 FQNEAQ (reference sequence). The CDR3 DNA follows: TGTGCCAGCAGCTTCGGAACGAACACTGAAGCTTTCTTT. Its protein is CASSFGTNTEAFF.

There are many counts of this clonotype. This chain joins TRBV20-1 and TRBJ1-5, with 7 bases matching TRBD1. J was trimmed by 0 bases and V by 0 bases; bases with no gene match: 5. Germline V lookup: CDR1 DFQATT, CDR2 SNEGSKA (reference sequence). The CDR3 runs 16 residues. The CDR3 DNA sequence: TGCAGTGCTAGAGAGCGACAGGGACCTAGCAATCAGCCCCAGCATTTT. It specifies CSARERQGPSNQPQHF.

There are a few counts of this clonotype. The chain carries TRBV29-1 and TRBJ2-5; 8 bases match TRBD2. The CDR3 length is 16 residues. The trim removed 2 bases at V and 2 bases at J, leaving 10 bases unmatched. Per germline, CDR1 SQVTM and CDR2 ANQGSEA. Here the CDR3 reads CSVESPRGGRQETQYF. The CDR3 region has the DNA TGCAGCGTTGAATCCCCGCGGGGCGGGAGGCAAGAGACCCAGTACTTC. Full variable domain (missing parts from reference TRBV29-1 and TRBJ2-5): SAVISQKPSRDICQRGTSLTIQCQVDSQVTMMFWYRQQPGQSLTLIATANQGSEATYESGFVIDKFPISRPNLTFSTLTVSNMSPEDSSIYLCSVESPRGGRQETQYFGPGTRLLVL.

The chain uses TRBV6-6 and TRBJ2-5; 8 bases fit TRBD1. Unmatched junction bases numbered 3, after V lost 6 bases and J lost 3 bases. Germline V gene sequence: CDR1 MNHNY, CDR2 SVGAGI (reference sequence). The length of the CDR3 is 13 residues. CDR3 DNA: TGTGCCAGCAGACCACAGGGGGAAGAGACCCAGTACTTC. This codes for CASRPQGEETQYF.

This clonotype showed up just a few times. This chain connects TRBV5-1 to TRBJ2-7; D call uncertain. Trimming removed 4 bases at V and 3 bases at J, with 8 bases between. The CDR3 has 12 amino acids. Germline lookup yields CDR1 SGHRS and CDR2 YFSETQ. CDR3 nucleotide sequence: TGCGCCAGCAGCCCAACCCTCTACGAGCAGTACTTC. This encodes CASSPTLYEQYF. Full variable domain (remainder filled in from reference TRBV5-1 and TRBJ2-7): KAGVTQTPRYLIKTRGQQVTLSCSPISGHRSVSWYQQTPGQGLQFLFEYFSETQRNKGNFPGRFSGRQFSNSRSEMNVSTLELGDSALYLCASSPTLYEQYFGPGTRLTVT.

The rearrangement uses TRBV7-9 and TRBJ2-7, with 11 positions matching TRBD1. This CDR3 has 17 amino acids. V trimming: 5 bases; J trimming: 1 base; junction bases outside the gene matches: 10. Germline V gene data show CDR1 as SEHNR and CDR2 as FQNEAQ (reference sequence). CDR3 loop: CASSPSSGTGGSYEQYF. The DNA of the CDR3 is TGTGCCAGCAGCCCCTCCTCCGGGACAGGGGGGTCCTACGAGCAGTACTTC.

This chain links TRBV20-1 with TRBJ2-2; 8 positions match TRBD2. V dropped 3 bases and J dropped 2; count of bases not matched to a gene: 2. Germline loops: CDR1 DFQATT, CDR2 SNEGSKA (reference sequence). The CDR3 is made up of 14 amino acids. The CDR3 bases are TGCAGTGCTAGTCGGGGGGGCAACACCGGGGAGCTGTTTTTT. This translates into CSASRGGNTGELFF.

This clonotype was detected a few times. The chain recombines TRBV5-1 with TRBJ2-3, with 10 bases identical to TRBD1. The junction had 10 bases not matched to a gene; V was cut back by 2 bases and J by 4 bases. Germline values: CDR1 SGHRS, CDR2 YFSETQ. The CDR3 length is 17 residues. DNA of the CDR3: TGCGCCAGCAGCTTATCCGGGACAGGGGTATTTGCAGATACGCAGTATTTT. Protein sequence: CASSLSGTGVFADTQYF.

This chain joins TRBV20-1 and TRBJ2-1, with 10 bases that match TRBD2. The length of the CDR3 is 16 residues. With V trimmed by 5 bases and J by 4 bases, 11 bases remained unmatched. The germline CDR1 and CDR2 sequences are DFQATT and SNEGSKA (reference sequence). This CDR3 is CSAFLRGSGGYNEQFF. CDR3 nucleotides: TGCAGTGCTTTCCTAAGGGGTAGCGGGGGGTACAATGAGCAGTTCTTC.

This chain uses TRBV20-1 with TRBJ2-7; TRBD1 matches at 10 bases. Germline CDR1 and CDR2: DFQATT and SNEGSKA (reference sequence). There are 14 residues in the CDR3. V lost 3 bases to trimming and J lost 5 bases; unmatched junction nucleotides: 7. CDR3 sequence (DNA): TGCAGTGCTAGCCGACAGGGGGCATTCGACGAGCAGTACTTC. It translates to CSASRQGAFDEQYF.

The CDR3 here is CASSTRQGGTDTQYF. The CDR3 region has the DNA TGTGCCAGTAGTACAAGACAGGGAGGCACAGATACGCAGTATTTT. V gene TRBV19 combines with J gene TRBJ2-3; TRBD1 agrees at 7 bases. This CDR3 contains 15 residues. J gave up 1 base and V 4 bases, and 5 bases lay outside the gene matches. From germline, CDR1 is LNHDA and CDR2 SQIVND (reference sequence).

This clonotype was recorded many times. This sequence joins TRBV27 and TRBJ2-5, with 8 bases matching TRBD1. The V segment lost 2 bases and the J segment 4 bases; nucleotides outside the gene matches: 6. The CDR3 runs to 15 residues. Germline V gives CDR1 MNHEY, CDR2 SMNVEV (reference sequence). The CDR3 sequence is CASSLPRQGRETQYF. CDR3 DNA: TGTGCCAGCAGTTTACCCCGACAGGGGAGAGAGACCCAGTACTTC.

V and J are TRBV18 and TRBJ2-2, with D perhaps TRBD2 (5 bases). Germline V gives CDR1 KGHSH, CDR2 LQKENI. This CDR3 has 14 amino acids. With 3 bases removed from V and 4 bases from J, the gap between germline ends came to 9 bases. DNA for the CDR3: TGTGCCAGCTCACCGCGGACTTCCACCGGGGAGCTGTTTTTT. Translation gives CASSPRTSTGELFF.

The chain uses TRBV11-2 and TRBJ2-1; a possible D gene is TRBD2 (6 bases). The CDR3 runs to 14 residues. In germline, CDR1 is SGHAT, CDR2 FQNNGV. Trimming took off 5 bases at V and 7 bases at J, with 15 bases between the two ends. Written as DNA, the CDR3 is TGTGCCAGCAGCCGGGTGCGGGATAAGAATGAGCAGTTCTTC. Amino acid sequence: CASSRVRDKNEQFF.

Many counts were recorded for this clonotype. The V gene is TRBV12-3 or TRBV12-4, the J gene TRBJ1-1; D unresolved. The CDR3 is made up of 13 amino acids. V was pared by 2 bases and J by 1 base, with 5 bases between. CDR3 region: CASSLKENTEAFF. CDR3 DNA sequence: TGTGCCAGCAGTTTAAAGGAGAACACTGAAGCTTTCTTT.

This sequence joins TRBV12-3 or TRBV12-4 and TRBJ1-4; tentative D call: TRBD1 (6 bases). The CDR3 is 14 residues long. Between the trimmed V and J ends, which lost 6 bases and 7 bases, there was a span of 15 bases. The CDR3 reads CASRLTGGGEKLFF. DNA for the CDR3: TGTGCCAGCAGGTTGACGGGGGGCGGTGAAAAACTGTTTTTT.

A few counts support this clonotype. This chain uses TRBV5-1 with TRBJ2-5, with 9 bases identical to TRBD1. The V gene's germline CDR1 is SGHRS and CDR2 YFSETQ. With 5 bases clipped from V and 5 bases from J, the junction kept 7 bases outside the gene matches. CDR3 length equals 14 residues. CDR3 amino acids: CASSSGGTGETQYF. In nucleotides, the CDR3 is TGCGCCAGCAGTTCAGGGGGGACAGGGGAGACCCAGTACTTC.

This clonotype was counted a single time. The J gene is TRBJ1-2, the V gene TRBV12-3 or TRBV12-4; D possibly corresponds to TRBD1 (5 bases). V dropped 2 bases and J dropped 2 bases, with 9 bases sitting between them. This CDR3 region has 14 residues. The CDR3 DNA is TGTGCCAGCAGTTTATACTCAGGGAACTATGGCTACACCTTC. Encoded protein: CASSLYSGNYGYTF.

This chain links TRBV6-5 with TRBJ1-1; a weak D match, TRBD1 (5 bases). Germline V lookup: CDR1 MNHEY, CDR2 SVGAGI. V shed 2 bases and J shed 5 bases, with 15 bases lying between them. This CDR3 has 15 amino acids. CDR3 in amino acids: CASSYTQGGWTEAFF. The CDR3 nucleotides are TGTGCCAGCAGTTACACCCAGGGCGGTTGGACTGAAGCTTTCTTT.

A few counts support this clonotype. V is TRBV5-6 and J is TRBJ2-5; D is possibly TRBD1 or TRBD2 (5 bases each). V gave up 3 bases and J gave up 5 bases, with 20 bases separating them. This CDR3 region has 16 residues. Germline lookup yields CDR1 SGHDT and CDR2 YYEEEE. The CDR3 bases are TGTGCCAGCAGCTCTACGAGGGGTGGGCGCGGCGAGACCCAGTACTTC. Amino acid sequence: CASSSTRGGRGETQYF.